A selection of T cell receptor beta chains follows, all from one sample in a study of blood T cell repertoires in COVID-19. Repertoires were generated with immunoSEQ multiplex PCR, while TCRdb's copy carries only in-frame clones and drops some. The sample consists of about 82,000 clones, about four fifths of them appearing once. Sample: peripheral blood. These receptors all come from a middle-aged woman with active or convalescent COVID-19. Both conserved end residues are part of each CDR3. A D gene is named only where the DNA matches it firmly. Only some rows state a clone size, as once, few, many or a class for expanded clones.

v_call: TRBV28; j_call: TRBJ1-1; d_call: TRBD1; cdr3_length: 15; clone_size: NA; cdr3_nt: TGTGCCAGCAGTACCGCAGGACAGGGGTCAGGGCAAGCTTTCTTT; cdr3_aa: CASSTAGQGSGQAFF
v_call: TRBV28; j_call: TRBJ1-2; d_call: TRBD1; cdr3_length: 18; clone_size: NA; cdr3_nt: TGTGCCAGCCGAAGCCAGACAGGGGACCTTCCACGGGGAGATGGCTACACCTTC; cdr3_aa: CASRSQTGDLPRGDGYTF
v_call: TRBV18; j_call: TRBJ2-2; d_call: NA; cdr3_length: 15; clone_size: NA; cdr3_nt: TGTGCCACCCCCAGCGGCAGCTCGAACACCGGGGAGCTGTTTTTT; cdr3_aa: CATPSGSSNTGELFF
v_call: TRBV19; j_call: TRBJ2-2; d_call: NA; cdr3_length: 14; clone_size: NA; cdr3_nt: TGTGCCAGTAGTTTAACAGGGAACACCGGGGAGCTGTTTTTT; cdr3_aa: CASSLTGNTGELFF
v_call: TRBV5-1; j_call: TRBJ1-1; d_call: NA; cdr3_length: 14; clone_size: NA; cdr3_nt: TGCGCCAGCAGCTTGGGGCAGAAGAACACTGAAGCTTTCTTT; cdr3_aa: CASSLGQKNTEAFF
v_call: TRBV3-1/TRBV3-2; j_call: TRBJ2-7; d_call: NA; cdr3_length: 13; clone_size: NA; cdr3_nt: TGTGCCAGCAGCCTCGGGAGAGGCTACGAGCAGTACTTC; cdr3_aa: CASSLGRGYEQYF
v_call: TRBV7-2; j_call: TRBJ1-2; d_call: TRBD1; cdr3_length: 17; clone_size: once; cdr3_nt: TGTGCCAGCAGCTTCCCAAGGGACAGGCGCCCTAACTATGGCTACACCTTC; cdr3_aa: CASSFPRDRRPNYGYTF
v_call: TRBV9; j_call: TRBJ2-2; d_call: NA; cdr3_length: 13; clone_size: NA; cdr3_nt: TGTGCCAGCAGCGTAGAGGGGACCGGGGAGCTGTTTTTT; cdr3_aa: CASSVEGTGELFF
v_call: TRBV6-5; j_call: TRBJ1-4; d_call: NA; cdr3_length: 14; clone_size: NA; cdr3_nt: TGTGCCAGCAAACGGGAGGTTTATAATGAAAAACTGTTTTTT; cdr3_aa: CASKREVYNEKLFF
v_call: TRBV10-3; j_call: TRBJ2-2; d_call: TRBD2; cdr3_length: 19; clone_size: NA; cdr3_nt: TGTGCCATCAGTGAGTCGGGCGGGGGAGGCCCCGGGCACACCGGGGAGCTGTTTTTT; cdr3_aa: CAISESGGGGPGHTGELFF
v_call: TRBV7-2; j_call: TRBJ1-2; d_call: TRBD1; cdr3_length: 15; clone_size: few; cdr3_nt: TGTGCCAGCAGCTTTACCGGGACAGAAACGGGTGGCTACACCTTC; cdr3_aa: CASSFTGTETGGYTF
v_call: TRBV12-3/TRBV12-4; j_call: TRBJ2-5; d_call: NA; cdr3_length: 12; clone_size: NA; cdr3_nt: TGTGCCAGCGCGAGGTCCCAAGAGACCCAGTACTTC; cdr3_aa: CASARSQETQYF
v_call: TRBV7-9; j_call: TRBJ2-4; d_call: NA; cdr3_length: 12; clone_size: NA; cdr3_nt: TGTGCCAGCAGCTTGGCAGGTTCTATATTGTACTTC; cdr3_aa: CASSLAGSILYF
v_call: TRBV10-3; j_call: TRBJ2-3; d_call: NA; cdr3_length: 15; clone_size: NA; cdr3_nt: TGTGCCATCAGTGACGAGACATTAAGCACAGATACGCAGTATTTT; cdr3_aa: CAISDETLSTDTQYF
v_call: TRBV13; j_call: TRBJ2-3; d_call: NA; cdr3_length: 15; clone_size: NA; cdr3_nt: TGTGCCAGCAGCCTTAGAAACTCGGGCACAGATACGCAGTATTTT; cdr3_aa: CASSLRNSGTDTQYF
v_call: TRBV28; j_call: TRBJ2-3; d_call: NA; cdr3_length: 13; clone_size: NA; cdr3_nt: TGTGCCAGCAGTTTGCCAGGGACAGATACGCAGTATTTT; cdr3_aa: CASSLPGTDTQYF
v_call: TRBV19; j_call: TRBJ1-2; d_call: NA; cdr3_length: 14; clone_size: NA; cdr3_nt: TGTGCCAGTAGTATGTCCCTGGGAGACTATGGCTACACCTTC; cdr3_aa: CASSMSLGDYGYTF
v_call: TRBV23-1; j_call: TRBJ2-7; d_call: TRBD1; cdr3_length: 18; clone_size: NA; cdr3_nt: TGCGCCAGCAGTCAAACCTTAGGGACGGGACAGGGCTCCTACGAGCAGTACTTC; cdr3_aa: CASSQTLGTGQGSYEQYF
v_call: TRBV9; j_call: TRBJ2-1; d_call: TRBD2; cdr3_length: 13; clone_size: NA; cdr3_nt: TGTGCCAGCAGCACTACTAGCGCAAGGGAGCAGTTCTTC; cdr3_aa: CASSTTSAREQFF
v_call: TRBV6-5; j_call: TRBJ1-4; d_call: TRBD1; cdr3_length: 15; clone_size: NA; cdr3_nt: TGTGCCAGCAGACTCACAGGGGGCGCAGGGGAAAAACTGTTTTTT; cdr3_aa: CASRLTGGAGEKLFF
v_call: TRBV9; j_call: TRBJ2-1; d_call: TRBD2; cdr3_length: 14; clone_size: few; cdr3_nt: TGTGCCAGCAGCGTAGGGACTAGCGTCAATGAGCAGTTCTTC; cdr3_aa: CASSVGTSVNEQFF
v_call: TRBV28; j_call: TRBJ2-7; d_call: TRBD2; cdr3_length: 14; clone_size: NA; cdr3_nt: TGTGCCAGCATCCCTAGCGGGAGGGTGTGGGAGCAGTACTTC; cdr3_aa: CASIPSGRVWEQYF
v_call: TRBV10-3; j_call: TRBJ1-2; d_call: NA; cdr3_length: 16; clone_size: NA; cdr3_nt: TGTGCCATCGGGAGTGGGAGCCCGAAACCGCTCTATGGCTACACCTTC; cdr3_aa: CAIGSGSPKPLYGYTF
v_call: TRBV2; j_call: TRBJ2-2; d_call: TRBD1; cdr3_length: 15; clone_size: NA; cdr3_nt: TGTGCCAGCAGAACAGGGGGCCTAAACACCGGGGAGCTGTTTTTT; cdr3_aa: CASRTGGLNTGELFF
v_call: TRBV7-8; j_call: TRBJ2-5; d_call: NA; cdr3_length: 11; clone_size: NA; cdr3_nt: TGTGCCAGCAGTTACAAAGAGACCCAGTACTTC; cdr3_aa: CASSYKETQYF
v_call: TRBV4-1; j_call: TRBJ1-3; d_call: NA; cdr3_length: 15; clone_size: few; cdr3_nt: TGCGCCAGCAGCCAAGATTTGAGTGGTGGAAACACCATATATTTT; cdr3_aa: CASSQDLSGGNTIYF
v_call: TRBV4-1; j_call: TRBJ1-2; d_call: NA; cdr3_length: 13; clone_size: NA; cdr3_nt: TGCGCCAGCAGCCAGTGGGGCGACTATGGCTACACCTTC; cdr3_aa: CASSQWGDYGYTF
v_call: TRBV29-1; j_call: TRBJ2-3; d_call: NA; cdr3_length: 18; clone_size: NA; cdr3_nt: TGCAGCGTTGAAGAGTACCGGATGGGGACATGGTGGACAGATACGCAGTATTTT; cdr3_aa: CSVEEYRMGTWWTDTQYF
v_call: TRBV7-9; j_call: TRBJ1-2; d_call: NA; cdr3_length: 12; clone_size: NA; cdr3_nt: TGTGCCAGCAGCTTAGCGCTATTTGGCTACACCTTC; cdr3_aa: CASSLALFGYTF